What follows describes a single TCR beta chain. Its antigen is unknown. The sample comes from a study of OX40 agonist ivuxolimab in advanced cancers. Germline assignment: CDR1 DFQATT and CDR2 SNEGSKA (reference sequence). The CDR3 has 11 amino acids. With 6 bases clipped from V and 5 bases from J, the junction kept 3 bases outside the gene matches. Study observations and caveats: Certain nonresponders additionally had low normalized T-cell clonal expansion.

The protocol was immunoSEQ multiplex PCR, while the TCRdb copy is restricted to in-frame clones and leaves out a portion. The sample gives about 90,000 clones, 90% of which show up once; 6.5% to 9% is in the top ten. This rearrangement joins TRBV20-1 to TRBJ2-7, with 8 bases fitting TRBD2. The receptor was isolated from an adult with an advanced solid tumor such as melanoma, head and neck, liver or kidney cancer. The sequences come from CD4+ or CD8+ T cells sorted from blood, collected in a trial of the OX40 agonist ivuxolimab. This chain's CDR3 is CSALAGNEQYF. In DNA, the CDR3 is TGCAGTGCATTAGCGGGAAACGAGCAGTACTTC.